This passage covers 19 T cell receptor beta chains from one sample sequenced in a study of OX40 agonist ivuxolimab in advanced cancers. Sequencing used immunoSEQ multiplex PCR; TCRdb keeps in-frame clones, though not all of them. Among 85,000 to 100,000 clones listed, approximately 85% were seen once. The starting material was CD4+ or CD8+ T cells sorted from blood, obtained in a trial of the OX40 agonist ivuxolimab. The receptors here all came from an adult with an advanced solid tumor such as melanoma, head and neck, liver or kidney cancer.

The genes are TRBV28 and TRBJ1-3; D possibly corresponds to TRBD1 (5 bases). The V end lost 6 bases, the J end lost 5 bases, and 14 bases lay between the germline ends. Germline lookup yields CDR1 MDHEN and CDR2 SYDVKM. This CDR3 is 14 amino acids long. The CDR3 DNA reads TGTGCCAGCAGGTTGGGGCAGAGCCGAAACACCATATATTTT. It yields the protein CASRLGQSRNTIYF. Full variable domain (rest looked up from reference TRBV28 and TRBJ1-3): DVKVTQSSRYLVKRTGEKVFLECVQDMDHENMFWYRQDPGLGLRLIYFSYDVKMKEKGDIPEGYSVSREKKERFSLILESASTNQTSMYLCASRLGQSRNTIYFGEGSWLTVV.

The chain uses TRBV28 and TRBJ1-2; the match to TRBD1 covers 8 bases. The germline CDR1 and CDR2 sequences are MDHEN and SYDVKM. Losses at the gene ends were 7 bases for V and 5 bases for J; bases not matched to a gene: 18. The length of the CDR3 is 17 residues. The CDR3 bases are TGTGCCAGCATCTCACCTGGGGCAGGGGGCGTCCCTTATGGCTACACCTTC. The encoded protein is CASISPGAGGVPYGYTF.

The V call is TRBV6-6, the J call TRBJ1-2, with 7 nucleotides matching TRBD1. CDR1 and CDR2 (germline): MNHNY, SVGAGI (reference sequence). This CDR3 comprises 14 residues. V trimming: 4 bases; J trimming: 2 bases; junction bases outside the gene matches: 4. The CDR3 DNA is TGTGCCAGCAGTTCCACGGGACAGAACTATGGCTACACCTTC. This codes for CASSSTGQNYGYTF.

CDR3 coding DNA: TGTGCCAGAAGCTTGGAAAACATTCAGGGTCTGGATTCCAATGAGCAGTTCTTC. Protein sequence: CARSLENIQGLDSNEQFF. J is TRBJ2-1 and V is TRBV5-3; TRBD1 might be the D (5 bases). TRBV5-3 counts as an open reading frame of uncertain function. CDR3 length equals 18 residues. Trimming took off 0 bases at V and 6 bases at J, with 22 bases between the two ends.

The chain employs TRBV7-2 and TRBJ2-5; unclear D gene. The germline gives CDR1 SGHTA, CDR2 FQGNSA. This CDR3 spans 13 amino acids. Trimming pared 1 base from V and 9 bases from J, leaving 12 bases between. In DNA, the CDR3 is TGTGCCAGCAGCTTAGGACTCCTATTTCCCCAGTACTTC. It specifies CASSLGLLFPQYF.

This clone was detected once. V is TRBV6-5 and J is TRBJ2-5; possible D gene TRBD1, 5 bases. V dropped 0 bases and J dropped 5 bases, with 10 bases sitting between them. The CDR3 contains 14 residues. Germline loops: CDR1 MNHEY, CDR2 SVGAGI. CDR3 residues: CASSYSTGSETQYF. In nucleotides, the CDR3 is TGTGCCAGCAGTTACTCCACAGGTTCGGAGACCCAGTACTTC.

This chain uses TRBV7-8 with TRBJ2-3, with D perhaps matching TRBD1 or TRBD2 (5 bases each). Between the trimmed V and J ends, which lost 1 base and 5 bases, there was a span of 13 bases. Germline CDR1 SGHVS, CDR2 FQNEAQ. The CDR3 has 15 residues. The chain's CDR3 is CASSLEGPRGDTQYF. CDR3 DNA: TGTGCCAGCAGCTTAGAGGGACCCCGTGGAGATACGCAGTATTTT. Together with reference TRBV7-8 and TRBJ2-3, the CDR3 gives the full variable domain: GAGVSQSPRYKVAKRGQDVALRCDPISGHVSLFWYQQALGQGPEFLTYFQNEAQLDKSGLPSDRFFAERPEGSVSTLKIQRTQQEDSAVYLCASSLEGPRGDTQYFGPGTRLTVL.

For the CDR3, the DNA is TGTGCCAGCGCCGCCCAACCCGCGGGGTGGGAGACCCAGTACTTC. Translating it yields CASAAQPAGWETQYF. The chain couples TRBV27 to TRBJ2-5, with a possible D match to TRBD2 (6 bases). Trimming shortened V by 8 bases and J by 5 bases, and 21 bases separated the two germline ends. Germline V lookup: CDR1 MNHEY, CDR2 SMNVEV (reference sequence). This CDR3 has 15 residues.

V gene TRBV13 combines with J gene TRBJ2-1; TRBD2 matches at 14 bases. CDR3 length: 18 residues. The germline V gene has CDR1 PRHDT and CDR2 FYEKMQ (reference sequence). The J segment lost 2 bases and the V segment lost 4 bases, leaving 7 bases of the junction unmatched. CDR3 loop: CASSSEGTSGSPYNEQFF. The DNA of the CDR3 is TGTGCCAGCAGCTCAGAGGGGACTAGCGGGAGTCCCTACAATGAGCAGTTCTTC.

Written as DNA, the CDR3 is TGTGCCAGCAGTTACCTACGGAGCGACGAGCAGTACTTC. Protein sequence: CASSYLRSDEQYF. The J gene is TRBJ2-7, the V gene TRBV6-5; D remains ambiguous. The V gene's germline CDR1 is MNHEY and CDR2 SVGAGI. The CDR3 has 13 residues. The ends were cut back, 2 bases at V and 5 bases at J, with 10 bases in the middle.

The rearrangement uses TRBV28 and TRBJ1-1, with D uncertain. Trimming removed 5 bases at V and 10 bases at J, with 17 bases between. Germline-derived CDR1 and CDR2 are MDHEN and SYDVKM. The CDR3 covers 13 residues. Here the CDR3 DNA reads TGTGCCAGCAGTCCCTTGACCCGACCTGGAGCTTTCTTT. As protein: CASSPLTRPGAFF.

V is TRBV4-2 and J is TRBJ1-3; no clear D gene. Germline V gives CDR1 LGHNA, CDR2 YNFKEQ. V gave up 1 base and J gave up 0 bases, with 13 bases separating them. The CDR3 has 17 amino acids. CDR3 coding DNA: TGTGCCAGCAGCCAAGGAGTCGGACGGGACTCTGGAAACACCATATATTTT. Protein sequence: CASSQGVGRDSGNTIYF.

The chain links TRBV19 to TRBJ2-2, with D unclear. V gave up 4 bases and J gave up 3 bases, with 9 bases separating them. This CDR3 is 14 amino acids long. Germline loops: CDR1 LNHDA, CDR2 SQIVND (reference sequence). CDR3 coding DNA: TGTGCCAGTAGTACCGGACCATACACCGGGGAGCTGTTTTTT. Amino acid sequence: CASSTGPYTGELFF.

J is TRBJ1-2 and V is TRBV28; TRBD1 might be the D (5 bases). V gave up 2 bases and J gave up 0 bases, with 10 bases separating them. This CDR3 is 15 amino acids long. Germline CDR1 reads MDHEN; CDR2 reads SYDVKM. The CDR3 is CASSLGGDSNYGYTF. DNA for the CDR3: TGTGCCAGCAGTTTAGGAGGGGACTCTAACTATGGCTACACCTTC.

The chain recombines TRBV5-4 with TRBJ2-3; D may correspond to TRBD1 or TRBD2 (5 bases each). Trimming cost V 3 bases and J 2 bases, with 13 bases left between them. Per germline, CDR1 SGHNT and CDR2 YYREEE (reference sequence). The CDR3 consists of 15 residues. CDR3 protein: CASSWGTEPTDTQYF. DNA of the CDR3: TGTGCCAGCAGCTGGGGGACCGAACCCACAGATACGCAGTATTTT.

This chain links TRBV21-1 with TRBJ2-5; the table's D call of TRBD1 was not tested on the DNA. TRBV21-1 is marked as a pseudogene. The CDR3 loop spans 15 amino acids. The CDR3 DNA reads as TGTGCCAGCAGCCGAAGAGGCAGGGCTCAAGAGACCCAGTACTTC. Its protein product is CASSRRGRAQETQYF.

This rearrangement joins TRBV2 to TRBJ1-5; D is uncertain. The germline V gene encodes CDR1 SNHLY and CDR2 FYNNEI. The V gene lost 8 bases and the J gene lost 0 bases, with 8 bases spanning the gap. CDR3 length equals 13 residues. The CDR3 here is CASCTNSNQPQHF. The CDR3 nucleotides are TGTGCCAGCTGTACTAATAGCAATCAGCCCCAGCATTTT.

The chain has TRBV28 and TRBJ1-4; 7 bases map to TRBD1. Germline V gene sequence: CDR1 MDHEN, CDR2 SYDVKM. Losses at the gene ends were 8 bases for V and 0 bases for J; bases not matched to a gene: 12. The CDR3 runs to 17 residues. The CDR3 here is CASGRGLGSSTNEKLFF. The CDR3 DNA sequence: TGTGCCAGCGGCAGGGGGTTGGGGTCTTCAACTAATGAAAAACTGTTTTTT.

V gene TRBV19 combines with J gene TRBJ1-1, with D possibly being TRBD1 (5 bases). Germline values: CDR1 LNHDA, CDR2 SQIVND (reference sequence). The CDR3 spans 16 residues. V was trimmed by 7 bases and J by 3 bases, leaving 21 bases between them. The CDR3 loop reads CASNWGRGAFDTEAFF. The CDR3 DNA reads TGTGCCAGTAATTGGGGAAGGGGCGCGTTCGACACTGAAGCTTTCTTT.